This T cell receptor (beta chain) was sequenced for a study of spatial heterogeneity in lung cancer. Study-level background: Available follow-up PBMC samples, collected a median of approximately two years post-resection, were sequenced.

TCRdb ran MiXCR on the 5' RACE reads and lists one entry per CDR3 protein. The table has approximately 70,000 distinct CDR3 sequences, roughly 9% seen once; the top ten hold under 2.5%. The time point was: blood at routine non-recurrence follow-up after resection. Whole RNA came from tumor, nontumor lung or frozen PBMC and was sequenced without being sorted. Looked up from germline, CDR1 is SGHNT and CDR2 is YYREEE (reference sequence). This CDR3 has 15 residues. V gave up 9 bases and J gave up 2 bases, with 19 bases separating them. The chain has TRBV5-4 and TRBJ2-3; D possibly uses TRBD1 or TRBD2 (6 bases each). The clonotype comes from a female donor with early-stage non-small cell lung cancer. Material: PBMCs, obtained at follow-up. The CDR3 here is CATWGASRYTDTQYF. In nucleotides, the CDR3 is TGTGCCACCTGGGGGGCTAGCAGATACACAGATACGCAGTATTTT. Filled out from reference TRBV5-4 and TRBJ2-3, the complete variable domain reads ETGVTQSPTHLIKTRGQQVTLRCSSQSGHNTVSWYQQALGQGPQFIFQYYREEENGRGNFPPRFSGLQFPNYSSELNVNALELDDSALYLCATWGASRYTDTQYFGPGTRLTVL.